What follows are 5 T cell receptor beta chains derived from one specimen sequenced in a study of graft-versus-host responses after intestinal transplantation. Method: immunoSEQ multiplex PCR; TCRdb's copy keeps in-frame clones and lacks some. There are just under 85,000 clones in the sample; around 90% occur only once, and 7.6% lies in the top ten. Which antigens these TCRs recognize remains unknown. The specimen comprised unstimulated CD8+ T cells sorted from spleen or lymph node cells, sampled before transplant. The receptors stem from a human donor who was the organ donor for an intestinal transplant.

The chain joins TRBV15 to TRBJ1-6, with D possibly TRBD1 on 6 matching bases. Trimming removed 0 bases from V and 10 bases from J, with 19 bases in between. The CDR3 length is 17 residues. Germline assignment: CDR1 LNHNV and CDR2 YYDKDF (reference sequence). CDR3 residues: CATSRESPAGADSPLHF. The CDR3 region has the DNA TGTGCCACCAGCAGAGAGTCGCCGGCAGGGGCAGACTCACCCCTCCACTTT.

The chain couples TRBV30 to TRBJ1-5; D perhaps matches TRBD1 (5 bases). V gave up 3 bases and J gave up 3 bases, with 9 bases separating them. This CDR3 comprises 13 residues. Per the germline V gene, CDR1 is GTSNPN and CDR2 is SVGIG (reference sequence). CDR3 region: CAWSGDSNQPQHF. CDR3 nucleotide sequence: TGTGCCTGGAGCGGGGACTCCAATCAGCCCCAGCATTTT. The full variable domain, with the rest looked up from reference TRBV30 and TRBJ1-5, is SQTIHQWPATLVQPVGSPLSLECTVEGTSNPNLYWYRQAAGRGLQLLFYSVGIGQISSEVPQNLSASRPQDRQFILSSKKLLLSDSGFYLCAWSGDSNQPQHFGDGTRLSIL.

V usage is TRBV5-6 and J usage is TRBJ2-5; 9 nucleotides match TRBD1. Trimming took 5 bases from V and 0 from J; bases not matched to a gene: 5. CDR3 length: 15 residues. CDR1 and CDR2 (germline): SGHDT, YYEEEE. The CDR3 sequence is CASSRTGVYQETQYF. In DNA form, the CDR3 reads TGTGCCAGCAGTAGGACAGGGGTTTACCAAGAGACCCAGTACTTC.

This sequence joins TRBV11-2 and TRBJ2-2; 8 bases map to TRBD2. Germline V gene sequence: CDR1 SGHAT, CDR2 FQNNGV. CDR3 length equals 17 residues. With V trimmed by 0 bases and J by 6 bases, 9 bases remained unmatched. CDR3 sequence reads: CASSLDRWREESGELFF. The CDR3 coding sequence is TGTGCCAGCAGCTTAGACCGCTGGCGGGAGGAGTCCGGGGAGCTGTTTTTT.

V and J are TRBV19 and TRBJ1-1; 8 positions agree with TRBD1. The CDR3 sequence is 13 residues long. Germline V gene data show CDR1 as LNHDA and CDR2 as SQIVND (reference sequence). The ends lost 8 bases at V and 8 bases at J; junction bases unmatched: 10. CDR3 sequence: CASRTGTPFEAFF. CDR3 DNA sequence: TGTGCCAGTCGGACAGGGACACCCTTCGAAGCTTTCTTT.